The 5 T cell receptor beta chains reported below all come from one sample, sequenced in a study of blood T cell repertoires in COVID-19. Profiled with immunoSEQ multiplex PCR; TCRdb holds only in-frame clones, not every one. The sample lists more than 300,000 clones, roughly 80% occurring once. The sample comprised PBMCs or T cells enriched from blood (not recorded which). Receptors were obtained from a woman aged 45 to 65 who had recovered from COVID-19.

This clone was observed a single time. The V and J genes are TRBV7-3 and TRBJ2-2, with 8 bases fitting TRBD1. CDR3 length: 13 residues. Losses at the gene ends were 4 bases for V and 6 bases for J; bases not matched to a gene: 1. Per the germline V gene, CDR1 is SGHTA and CDR2 is FQGTGA. This CDR3 is CASSSQGAGELFF. CDR3 coding DNA: TGTGCCAGCAGCTCACAGGGGGCCGGGGAGCTGTTTTTT.

The J gene is TRBJ2-2, the V gene TRBV3-1 (or the pseudogene TRBV3-2); 7 bases are shared with TRBD1. This CDR3 contains 14 residues. J gave up 6 bases and V 3 bases, and 4 bases lay outside the gene matches. Germline CDR1 reads LGHDT; CDR2 reads YNNKEL (reference sequence). As DNA, the CDR3 is TGTGCCAGCAGCCAGACAGGGCCCCCCGGGGAGCTGTTTTTT. Its translation is CASSQTGPPGELFF.

V is TRBV10-3 and J is TRBJ1-6, with TRBD1 identical over 10 bases. V gave up 9 bases and J gave up 7 bases; unmatched junction bases: 9. Germline values: CDR1 ENHRY, CDR2 SYGVKD. The CDR3 totals 15 residues. CDR3 DNA sequence: TGTGCCATTACCGCCGGGACAGGGGTCAATTCACCCCTCCACTTT. The encoded protein is CAITAGTGVNSPLHF.

The V call is TRBV9, the J call TRBJ2-2, with D tentatively TRBD2 (7 bases). The CDR3 extends over 16 amino acids. The ends were cut back, 0 bases at V and 5 bases at J, with 14 bases in the middle. Germline CDR1 SGDLS, CDR2 YYNGEE. CDR3 protein: CASSVEARGGTGELFF. Written as DNA, the CDR3 is TGTGCCAGCAGCGTAGAGGCCAGGGGAGGGACCGGGGAGCTGTTTTTT.

J is TRBJ2-5 and V is TRBV7-2; tentative D call: TRBD2 (5 bases). CDR3 length: 14 amino acids. Germline V gene lookup returns CDR1 SGHTA and CDR2 FQGNSA. Trimming took 5 bases from V and 2 from J, leaving 12 bases between them. The CDR3 DNA is TGTGCCAGCAGCCTAACAAGCGGACAAGAGACCCAGTACTTC. Its translation is CASSLTSGQETQYF.